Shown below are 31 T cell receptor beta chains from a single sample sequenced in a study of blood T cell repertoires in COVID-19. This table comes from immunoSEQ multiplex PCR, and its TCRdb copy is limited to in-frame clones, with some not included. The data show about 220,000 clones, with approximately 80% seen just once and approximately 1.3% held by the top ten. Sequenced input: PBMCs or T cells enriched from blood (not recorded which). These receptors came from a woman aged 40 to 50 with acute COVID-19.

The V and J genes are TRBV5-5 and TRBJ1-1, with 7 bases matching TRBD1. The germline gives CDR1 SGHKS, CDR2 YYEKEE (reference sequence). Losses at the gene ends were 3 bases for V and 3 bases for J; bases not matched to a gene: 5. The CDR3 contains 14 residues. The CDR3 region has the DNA TGTGCCAGCAGCTCCGACAGGGTTTACACTGAAGCTTTCTTT. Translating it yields CASSSDRVYTEAFF.

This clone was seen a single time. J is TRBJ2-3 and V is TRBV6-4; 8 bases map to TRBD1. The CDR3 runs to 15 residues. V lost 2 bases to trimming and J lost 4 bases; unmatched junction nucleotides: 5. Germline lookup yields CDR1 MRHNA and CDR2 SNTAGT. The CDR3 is CASSDPGQGSDTQYF. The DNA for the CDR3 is TGTGCCAGCAGTGACCCCGGACAGGGTTCAGATACGCAGTATTTT.

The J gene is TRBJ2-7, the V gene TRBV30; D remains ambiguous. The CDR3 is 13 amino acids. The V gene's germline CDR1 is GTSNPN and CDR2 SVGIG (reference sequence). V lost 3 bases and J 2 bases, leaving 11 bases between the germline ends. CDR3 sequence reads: CAWREDTTYEQYF. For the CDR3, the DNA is TGTGCCTGGAGGGAAGACACAACCTACGAGCAGTACTTC.

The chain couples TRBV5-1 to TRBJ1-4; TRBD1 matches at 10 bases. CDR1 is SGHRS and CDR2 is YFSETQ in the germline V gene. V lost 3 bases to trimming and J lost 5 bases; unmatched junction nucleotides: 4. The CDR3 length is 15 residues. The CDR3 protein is CASSYGQGGNEKLFF. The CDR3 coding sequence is TGCGCCAGCAGCTATGGACAGGGGGGAAATGAAAAACTGTTTTTT.

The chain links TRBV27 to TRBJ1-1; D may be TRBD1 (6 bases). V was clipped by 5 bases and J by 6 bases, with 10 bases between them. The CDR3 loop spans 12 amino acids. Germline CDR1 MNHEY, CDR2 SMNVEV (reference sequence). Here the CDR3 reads CASSIRGAEAFF. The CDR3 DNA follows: TGTGCCAGCAGTATCAGGGGCGCTGAAGCTTTCTTT.

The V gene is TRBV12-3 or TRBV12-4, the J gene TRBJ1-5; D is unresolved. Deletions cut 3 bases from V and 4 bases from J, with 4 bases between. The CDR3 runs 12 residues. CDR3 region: CASSLENQPQHF. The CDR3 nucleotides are TGTGCCAGCAGTTTGGAGAATCAGCCCCAGCATTTT.

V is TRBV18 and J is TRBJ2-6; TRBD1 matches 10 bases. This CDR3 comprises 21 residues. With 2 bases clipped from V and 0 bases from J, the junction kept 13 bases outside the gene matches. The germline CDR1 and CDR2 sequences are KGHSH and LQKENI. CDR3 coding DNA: TGTGCCAGCTCACCAATGGACGTGGGACAGGGGCTCCTCTCTGGGGCCAACGTCCTGACTTTC. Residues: CASSPMDVGQGLLSGANVLTF.

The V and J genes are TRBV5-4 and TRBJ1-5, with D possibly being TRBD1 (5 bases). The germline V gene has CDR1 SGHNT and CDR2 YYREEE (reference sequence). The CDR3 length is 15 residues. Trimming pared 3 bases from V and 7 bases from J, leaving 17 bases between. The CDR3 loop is CASSSGGGVDQPQHF. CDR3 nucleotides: TGTGCCAGCAGCTCCGGGGGGGGTGTGGACCAGCCCCAGCATTTT.

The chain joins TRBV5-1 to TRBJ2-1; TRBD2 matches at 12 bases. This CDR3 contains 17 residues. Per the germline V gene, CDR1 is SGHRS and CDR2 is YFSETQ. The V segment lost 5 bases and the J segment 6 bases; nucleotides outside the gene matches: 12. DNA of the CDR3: TGCGCCAGCAGATCTCCTAGCGGGAGGGCCGAGGTCAATGAGCAGTTCTTC. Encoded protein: CASRSPSGRAEVNEQFF.

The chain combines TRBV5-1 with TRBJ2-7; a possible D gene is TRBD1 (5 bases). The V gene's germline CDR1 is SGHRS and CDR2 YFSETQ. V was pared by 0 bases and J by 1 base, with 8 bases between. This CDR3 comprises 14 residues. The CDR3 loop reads CASSLGAGSYEQYF. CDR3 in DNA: TGCGCCAGCAGCTTGGGTGCAGGGTCCTACGAGCAGTACTTC.

CDR3 protein: CASSEKGGAQRNTEAFF. CDR3 bases: TGTGCCAGCAGCGAGAAGGGAGGGGCACAACGCAACACTGAAGCTTTCTTT. V gene TRBV7-9 combines with J gene TRBJ1-1, with D possibly being TRBD1 (5 bases). From germline, CDR1 is SEHNR and CDR2 FQNEAQ (reference sequence). CDR3 length: 17 residues. V shed 5 bases and J shed 2 bases, with 21 bases lying between them.

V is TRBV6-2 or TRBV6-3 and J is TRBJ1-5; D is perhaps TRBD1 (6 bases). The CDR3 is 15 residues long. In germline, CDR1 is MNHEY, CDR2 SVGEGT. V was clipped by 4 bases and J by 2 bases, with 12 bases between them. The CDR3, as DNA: TGTGCCAGCAGTTCCAGGGGTAGGGGCAATCAGCCCCAGCATTTT. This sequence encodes CASSSRGRGNQPQHF.

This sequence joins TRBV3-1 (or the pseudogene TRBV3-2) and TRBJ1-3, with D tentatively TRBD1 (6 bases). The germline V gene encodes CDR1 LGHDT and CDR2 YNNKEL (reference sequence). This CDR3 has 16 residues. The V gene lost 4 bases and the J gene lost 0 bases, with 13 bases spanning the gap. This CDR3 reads CASSPPETGSGNTIYF. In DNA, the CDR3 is TGTGCCAGCAGCCCCCCGGAGACAGGCTCTGGAAACACCATATATTTT.

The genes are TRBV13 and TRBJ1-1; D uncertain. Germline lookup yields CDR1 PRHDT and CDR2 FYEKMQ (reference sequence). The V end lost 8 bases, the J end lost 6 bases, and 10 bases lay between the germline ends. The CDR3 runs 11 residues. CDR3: CASSNFPEAFF. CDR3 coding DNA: TGTGCCAGCTCTAATTTTCCTGAAGCTTTCTTT.

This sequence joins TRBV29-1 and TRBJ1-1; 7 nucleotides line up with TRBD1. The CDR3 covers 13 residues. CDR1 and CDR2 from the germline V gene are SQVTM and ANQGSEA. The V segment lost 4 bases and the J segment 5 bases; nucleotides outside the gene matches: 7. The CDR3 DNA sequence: TGCAGCGTTGGAAACAGGGGTGGTACTGAAGCTTTCTTT. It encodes CSVGNRGGTEAFF.

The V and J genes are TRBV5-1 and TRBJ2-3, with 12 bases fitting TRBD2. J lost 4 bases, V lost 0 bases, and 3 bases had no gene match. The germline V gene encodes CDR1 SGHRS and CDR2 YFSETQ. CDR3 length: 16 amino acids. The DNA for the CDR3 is TGCGCCAGCAGCTTGGAGACTAGCGGGAGTGCAGATACGCAGTATTTT. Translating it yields CASSLETSGSADTQYF.

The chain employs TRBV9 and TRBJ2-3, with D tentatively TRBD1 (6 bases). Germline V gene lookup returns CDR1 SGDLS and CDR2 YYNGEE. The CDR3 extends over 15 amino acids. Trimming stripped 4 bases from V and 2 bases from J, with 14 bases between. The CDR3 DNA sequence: TGTGCCAGCAGCAATACAGGGATCCCCACAGATACGCAGTATTTT. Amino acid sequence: CASSNTGIPTDTQYF. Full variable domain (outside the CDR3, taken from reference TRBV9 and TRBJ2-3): DSGVTQTPKHLITATGQRVTLRCSPRSGDLSVYWYQQSLDQGLQFLIQYYNGEERAKGNILERFSAQQFPDLHSELNLSSLELGDSALYFCASSNTGIPTDTQYFGPGTRLTVL.

The CDR3 DNA is TGTGCCAGCAGTGCCCAGGGCACTGAAGCTTTCTTT. Encoded protein: CASSAQGTEAFF. The rearrangement links TRBV25-1 to TRBJ1-1, with TRBD1 as a possible D gene (5 bases). This CDR3 region has 12 residues. Germline values: CDR1 MGHDK, CDR2 SYGVNS. Trimming left V 4 bases short and J 4 bases short, with 7 bases between.

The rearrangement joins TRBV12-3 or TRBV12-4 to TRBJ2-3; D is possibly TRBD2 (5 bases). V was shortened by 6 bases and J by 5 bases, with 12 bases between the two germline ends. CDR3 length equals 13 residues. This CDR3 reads CASRPTGIDTQYF. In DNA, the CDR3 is TGTGCCAGCAGACCCACGGGGATAGATACGCAGTATTTT.

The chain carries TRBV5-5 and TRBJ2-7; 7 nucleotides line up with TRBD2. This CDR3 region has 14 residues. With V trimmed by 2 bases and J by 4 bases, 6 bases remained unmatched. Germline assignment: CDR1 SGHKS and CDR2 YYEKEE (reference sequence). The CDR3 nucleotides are TGTGCCAGCAGCTTTACCTGGGAGGGTTACGAGCAGTACTTC. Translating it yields CASSFTWEGYEQYF. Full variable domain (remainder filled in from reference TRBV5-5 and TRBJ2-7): DAGVTQSPTHLIKTRGQQVTLRCSPISGHKSVSWYQQVLGQGPQFIFQYYEKEERGRGNFPDRFSARQFPNYSSELNVNALLLGDSALYLCASSFTWEGYEQYFGPGTRLTVT.

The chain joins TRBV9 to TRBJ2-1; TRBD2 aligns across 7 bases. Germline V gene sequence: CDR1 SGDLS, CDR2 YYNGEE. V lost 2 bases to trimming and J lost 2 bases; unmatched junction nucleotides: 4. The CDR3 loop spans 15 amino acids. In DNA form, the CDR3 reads TGTGCCAGCAGCGTCGCGGGGGAGACCTACAATGAGCAGTTCTTC. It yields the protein CASSVAGETYNEQFF.

DNA of the CDR3: TGTGCCAGCAGGGCCCCCGACAGCGTGAACAATGAGCAGTTCTTC. Encoded protein: CASRAPDSVNNEQFF. The chain couples TRBV6-5 to TRBJ2-1, with TRBD1 as a possible D gene (5 bases). V was trimmed by 6 bases and J by 5 bases, leaving 17 bases between them. From germline, CDR1 is MNHEY and CDR2 SVGAGI. This CDR3 comprises 15 residues.

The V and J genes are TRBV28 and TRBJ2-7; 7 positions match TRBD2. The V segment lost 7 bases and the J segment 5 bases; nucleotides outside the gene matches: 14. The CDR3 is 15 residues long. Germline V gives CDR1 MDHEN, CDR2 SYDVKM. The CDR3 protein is CASTSPGGIDHEQYF. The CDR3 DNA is TGTGCCAGCACCTCCCCGGGGGGTATCGACCACGAGCAGTACTTC.

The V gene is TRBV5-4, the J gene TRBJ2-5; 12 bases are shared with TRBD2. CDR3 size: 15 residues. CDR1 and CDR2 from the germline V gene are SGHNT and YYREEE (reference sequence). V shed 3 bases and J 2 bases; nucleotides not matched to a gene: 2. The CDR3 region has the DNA TGTGCCAGCAGCTCGACTAGCGGGAGTCAAGAGACCCAGTACTTC. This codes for CASSSTSGSQETQYF.

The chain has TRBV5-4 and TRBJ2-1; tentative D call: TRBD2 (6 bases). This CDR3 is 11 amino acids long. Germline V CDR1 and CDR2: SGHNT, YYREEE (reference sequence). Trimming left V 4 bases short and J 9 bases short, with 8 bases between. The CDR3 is CASSPGGEQFF. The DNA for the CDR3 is TGTGCCAGCAGCCCCGGGGGTGAGCAGTTCTTC.

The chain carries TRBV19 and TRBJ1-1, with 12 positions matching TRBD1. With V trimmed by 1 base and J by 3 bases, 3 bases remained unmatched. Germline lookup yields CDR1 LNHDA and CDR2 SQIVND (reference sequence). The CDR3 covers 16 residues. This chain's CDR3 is CASSIGDRGRDTEAFF. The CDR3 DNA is TGTGCCAGTAGTATAGGGGACAGGGGGCGCGACACTGAAGCTTTCTTT.

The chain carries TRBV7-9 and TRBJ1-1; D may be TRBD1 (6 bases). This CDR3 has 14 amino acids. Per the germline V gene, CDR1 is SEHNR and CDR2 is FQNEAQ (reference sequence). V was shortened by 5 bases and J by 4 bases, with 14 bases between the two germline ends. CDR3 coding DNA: TGTGCCAGCAGCCTCCTCAGGGGTGGCACTGAAGCTTTCTTT. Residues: CASSLLRGGTEAFF.

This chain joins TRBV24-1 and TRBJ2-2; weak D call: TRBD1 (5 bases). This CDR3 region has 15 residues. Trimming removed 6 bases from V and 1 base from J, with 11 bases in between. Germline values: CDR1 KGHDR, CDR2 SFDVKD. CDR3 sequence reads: CATSRTGRNTGELFF. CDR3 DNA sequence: TGTGCCACCAGTCGCACAGGTCGGAACACCGGGGAGCTGTTTTTT.

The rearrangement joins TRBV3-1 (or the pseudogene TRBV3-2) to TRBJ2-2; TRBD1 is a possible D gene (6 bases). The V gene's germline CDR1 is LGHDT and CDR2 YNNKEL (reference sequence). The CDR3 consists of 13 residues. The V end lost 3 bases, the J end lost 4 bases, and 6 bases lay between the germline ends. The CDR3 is CASSQDSTGELFF. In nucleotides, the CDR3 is TGTGCCAGCAGCCAGGACAGCACCGGGGAGCTGTTTTTT.

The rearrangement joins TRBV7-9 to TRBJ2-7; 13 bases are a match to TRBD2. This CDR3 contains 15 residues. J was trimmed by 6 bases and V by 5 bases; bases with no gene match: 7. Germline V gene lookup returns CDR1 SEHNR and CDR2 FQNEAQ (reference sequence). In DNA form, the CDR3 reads TGTGCCAGCAGCCCAGGGACTAGCGGGATTGGCGAGCAGTACTTC. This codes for CASSPGTSGIGEQYF.

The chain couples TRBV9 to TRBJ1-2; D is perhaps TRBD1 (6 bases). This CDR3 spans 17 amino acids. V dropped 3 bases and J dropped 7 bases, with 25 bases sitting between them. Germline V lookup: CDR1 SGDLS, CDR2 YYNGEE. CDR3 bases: TGTGCCAGCAGCGGAGCCCCTCTGATCGGGGGGCAAGCTGGCTACACCTTC. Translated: CASSGAPLIGGQAGYTF.